This T cell receptor beta chain was sequenced in a study of identifying expanded T cells in peripheral blood (dated 2019 in TCRdb). In the study overall: Technical replicates were generated by sequencing separate aliquots of the same genomic DNA pool, with four replicates compared pairwise.

No immune events such as infections were documented for the healthy donors during the collection period. Blood repertoires from healthy donors were used as a training cohort for calibrating time-dependent variance in a beta-binomial model of differential abundance of T-cell clones. The training cohort comprised 10 healthy donors, 3 female and 7 male. Donor ages ranged from about 29 to 65 years, with an average of 43 years. Obtained from a commercial supplier, whole blood was collected from each healthy donor at three time points set two weeks apart. Genomic DNA was extracted from unsorted whole blood for immunosequencing. The junction carries 15 bases between V and J, which are trimmed by 0 bases and 10 bases respectively. From the cysteine up to the phenylalanine, the CDR3 has a length of 13 residues. This entry keeps only the CDR3 DNA: 39 bases, framed from base 1. The germline V gene (reference sequence) gives CDR1 as GTSNPN and CDR2 as SVGIG.

The immunoSEQ Assay, which relies on bias-controlled multiplex PCR amplification of genomic DNA, was used to profile TCRbeta CDR3 regions. The published analysis was carried out like this. The absolute abundance of each unique TCRbeta CDR3 region was quantified after sequences were collapsed and filtered. Differential abundance was tested with two models: a binomial (Fisher-equivalent) model and a beta-binomial model that adds time-dependent variance fitted from healthy donors. Clones with fewer than 5 combined templates were removed, and a clone was called differentially abundant if the clone's Benjamini-Hochberg FDR was below 0.01. In the beta-binomial model, variance was expressed as a function of the total template count across the two samples, in the form v = (b*log(k)+a)^2. In its TCRdb copy, this immuneACCESS table keeps in-frame sequences only and misses some clones. Where compared with another copy, unresolved V genes explain less than half of these, and the others have no known cause. V, J and clone size were drawn from that table, and D and trimming were deduced from the DNA. Within this sample are 100,000 to 150,000 clones, with 86% of them counted one time only. The ten biggest clones cover more than 7% of the sample.

Overall study outcomes, separate from this receptor: The authors expected biological variance in healthy repertoires might increase further over much longer intervals such as months to years. Across all healthy-donor time intervals, the beta-binomial model significantly lowered both the number of clones called differentially abundant and the false-positive rate. Variance in clone template counts between roughly two-week samples significantly increased with total template count across all healthy donors. About 1.3 differentially abundant clones were flagged by the binomial model between technical replicates, whereas about 15 and 18 were flagged over roughly two weeks and four weeks, respectively.

As for this clone: Its antigen is unknown. Base qualities were left out, and no much larger clone turns up one base away.

The chain couples TRBV30 to TRBJ1-1, and TRBD1 may be the D gene, going by 6 matching bases. This clonotype was obtained from a person between 18 and 69 years old in good health. The sequenced material came from blood. The DNA is as follows: TGTGCCTGGAGTGTACAGGGAGAAGGAGGAGCTTTCTTT. Translated, this is CAWSVQGEGGAFF.